One and the same sample provided the 15 T cell receptor beta chains below, sequenced in a study of shared clonotypes between healthy human individuals. Libraries were prepared by immunoSEQ multiplex PCR; TCRdb keeps only in-frame clonotypes and omits some of them. The table shows a few million clones, with just over 90% occurring only once. Sequencing was performed on naive CD4+ T cells sorted from blood. Subset defined: CD45RA+ positively selected. Every receptor here comes from a man younger than 35 in good health.

The J gene is TRBJ1-1, the V gene TRBV6-5, with TRBD1 matching 7 bases. The CDR3 extends over 14 amino acids. Per germline, CDR1 MNHEY and CDR2 SVGAGI. Trimming cost V 5 bases and J 3 bases; bases outside gene matches: 6. CDR3: CASSIETGYTEAFF. The CDR3 nucleotides read TGTGCCAGCAGTATTGAGACAGGGTACACTGAAGCTTTCTTT.

This chain links TRBV6-1 with TRBJ2-1, with 8 bases fitting TRBD2. This CDR3 has 15 residues. Germline assignment: CDR1 MNHNS and CDR2 SASEGT. The trim removed 3 bases at V and 9 bases at J, leaving 10 bases unmatched. DNA of the CDR3: TGTGCCAGCAGTGATCAGGGCGGGGGGTTAACTGAGCAGTTCTTC. Translating it yields CASSDQGGGLTEQFF.

The chain is built from TRBV29-1 and TRBJ1-1; D uncertain. The V gene's germline CDR1 is SQVTM and CDR2 ANQGSEA. With 4 bases removed from V and 5 bases from J, the gap between germline ends came to 14 bases. This CDR3 has 13 residues. The CDR3 region has the DNA TGCAGCGTTGTGAGGGTTTTAGTAACTGAAGCTTTCTTT. Translation gives CSVVRVLVTEAFF.

J is TRBJ2-1 and V is TRBV10-1; possibly TRBD2 for D (5 bases). This CDR3 region has 15 residues. CDR1 and CDR2 from the germline V gene are WNHNN and SYGVQD (reference sequence). The V gene lost 5 bases and the J gene lost 5 bases, with 16 bases spanning the gap. The CDR3 loop is CASSKDLTRDNEQFF. CDR3 DNA sequence: TGCGCCAGCAGTAAGGATCTAACTAGAGACAATGAGCAGTTCTTC.

V is TRBV21-1 and J is TRBJ1-6. TRBV21-1 is termed a pseudogene. This CDR3 has 17 amino acids. CDR3 residues: CASSKDRLTDYNSPLHF. CDR3 coding DNA: TGTGCCAGCAGCAAAGACCGCTTGACGGATTATAATTCACCCCTCCACTTT.

About this clone: At one boundary the junction diverges from the germline segment, which might be a read error. The J gene is TRBJ2-7, the V gene TRBV10-2; D is undetermined. The CDR3 sequence is 11 residues long. From germline, CDR1 is WSHSY and CDR2 SAAADI. The CDR3 DNA reads TGCGCCAGCAGTTCGGGCCTCCCTAGGCACTTC. Translation: CASSSGLPRHF.

Remarks on this clone: This same CDR3 is encoded by further DNA sequences in the sample. This sequence joins TRBV4-3 and TRBJ1-1; D not resolved. The V end lost 1 base, the J end lost 1 base, and 7 bases lay between the germline ends. The CDR3 is 14 residues long. Germline CDR1 LGHNA, CDR2 YSLEER. Here the CDR3 DNA reads TGCGCCAGCAGCCAAGGCACAGCGAACACTGAAGCTTTCTTT. Its translation: CASSQGTANTEAFF.

This CDR3 is CASSLRQGQVNQPQHF. DNA of the CDR3: TGTGCCAGCAGTTTACGCCAGGGACAGGTAAATCAGCCCCAGCATTTT. The chain couples TRBV27 to TRBJ1-5; 8 positions agree with TRBD1. The junction had 7 bases not matched to a gene; V was cut back by 2 bases and J by 4 bases. The CDR3 has 16 amino acids. Germline V gives CDR1 MNHEY, CDR2 SMNVEV (reference sequence).

This clone has more than one count but fewer than ten. The chain couples TRBV2 to TRBJ1-1; no definite D call. V lost 2 bases and J 0 bases, leaving 7 bases between the germline ends. CDR3 length: 14 residues. Germline assignment: CDR1 SNHLY and CDR2 FYNNEI. CDR3 in DNA: TGTGCCAGCAGTGAAAGCGGGCTGAACACTGAAGCTTTCTTT. Its protein product is CASSESGLNTEAFF.

The V gene is TRBV5-5, the J gene TRBJ2-3, with 7 bases that match TRBD2. The germline gives CDR1 SGHKS, CDR2 YYEKEE (reference sequence). V trimming: 0 bases; J trimming: 0 bases; junction bases outside the gene matches: 4. The length of the CDR3 is 16 residues. The CDR3: CASSLAPSGSTDTQYF. In DNA, the CDR3 is TGTGCCAGCAGCTTGGCCCCTAGCGGTAGCACAGATACGCAGTATTTT.

As to this clone: Within the sample, other DNA sequences also encode this same CDR3. V is TRBV18 and J is TRBJ1-5; 8 bases line up with TRBD1. There are 14 residues in the CDR3. The J segment lost 6 bases and the V segment lost 3 bases, leaving 4 bases of the junction unmatched. Germline assignment: CDR1 KGHSH and CDR2 LQKENI. CDR3 amino acids: CASSPSGGGQPQHF. In DNA form, the CDR3 reads TGTGCCAGCTCACCCTCAGGGGGCGGTCAGCCCCAGCATTTT.

The gene calls are TRBV6-5 and TRBJ1-4; D remains ambiguous. V gave up 9 bases and J gave up 4 bases, with 18 bases separating them. This CDR3 has 15 residues. Germline CDR1 is MNHEY and CDR2 is SVGAGI. The CDR3 nucleotides are TGTGCCAGTTCCTTCGGAGGAATTGGTAATGAAAAACTGTTTTTT. Protein product: CASSFGGIGNEKLFF.

The chain uses TRBV2 and TRBJ2-4, with TRBD1 matching 8 bases. The CDR3 is 18 residues long. V lost 6 bases and J lost 0; bases outside the gene matches: 13. Germline CDR1 reads SNHLY; CDR2 reads FYNNEI. CDR3 sequence (DNA): TGTGCCAGCAGACCCCGACAGGGGAAGGGGGTAGCCAAAAACATTCAGTACTTC. Its protein is CASRPRQGKGVAKNIQYF.

Points on this clone: This sample also contains other DNA sequences that code for the same CDR3. V and J are TRBV6-6 and TRBJ2-6; D is unclear. CDR3 length: 13 residues. V lost 7 bases, J lost 1 base, and 5 bases lay in between. Germline assignment: CDR1 MNHNY and CDR2 SVGAGI (reference sequence). CDR3 bases: TGTGCCAGCACCGGTTCTGGGGCCAACGTCCTGACTTTC. Amino acids: CASTGSGANVLTF.

V gene TRBV7-2 combines with J gene TRBJ2-5, with 7 bases aligning to TRBD2. The J segment lost 11 bases and the V segment lost 5 bases, leaving 17 bases of the junction unmatched. This CDR3 spans 15 amino acids. CDR1 is SGHTA, CDR2 FQGNSA, per germline. This chain's CDR3 is CASSPDQMGRAHQYF. The DNA for the CDR3 is TGTGCCAGCAGCCCCGATCAAATGGGGAGGGCCCATCAGTACTTC.